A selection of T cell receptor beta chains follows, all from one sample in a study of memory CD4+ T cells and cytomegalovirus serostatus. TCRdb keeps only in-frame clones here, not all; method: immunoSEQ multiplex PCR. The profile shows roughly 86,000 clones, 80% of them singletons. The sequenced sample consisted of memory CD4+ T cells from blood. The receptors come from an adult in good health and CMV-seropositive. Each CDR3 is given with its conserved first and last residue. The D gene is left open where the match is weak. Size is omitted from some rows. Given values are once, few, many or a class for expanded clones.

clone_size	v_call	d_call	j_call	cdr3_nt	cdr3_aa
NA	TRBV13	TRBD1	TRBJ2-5	TGTGCCAGCAGCCCATGGGGGGGACAGGGGTCTGAGACCCAGTACTTC	CASSPWGGQGSETQYF
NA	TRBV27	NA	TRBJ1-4	TGTGCCAGCAGTCAGCCATCGGTGGGGAATGAAAAACTGTTTTTT	CASSQPSVGNEKLFF
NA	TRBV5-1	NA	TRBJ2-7	TGCGCCAGCAGCTTGGGAGGGATAACCGGAGGCGGCGAGCAGTACTTC	CASSLGGITGGGEQYF
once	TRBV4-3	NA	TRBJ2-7	TGCGCCAGCAGCCGAGAGAGAGGGCCATTCTACGAGCAGTACTTC	CASSRERGPFYEQYF
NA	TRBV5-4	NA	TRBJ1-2	TGTGCCAGCAGCTTGGGGCCGAGGGAGAACTATGGCTACACCTTC	CASSLGPRENYGYTF
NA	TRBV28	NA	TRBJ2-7	TGTGCCAGCAGTCGTACAGGTTACGAGCAGTACTTC	CASSRTGYEQYF
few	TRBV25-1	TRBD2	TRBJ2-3	TGTGCCAGCAGTGGACTAGCAAGAGATACGCAGTATTTT	CASSGLARDTQYF
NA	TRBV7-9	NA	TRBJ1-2	TGTGCCAGCAGCGCAGCTTCCGGCAGGGGCCGTGGCTACACCTTC	CASSAASGRGRGYTF
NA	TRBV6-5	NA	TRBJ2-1	TGTGCCAGCCTGGACAGTTGGACCAATGAGCAGTTCTTC	CASLDSWTNEQFF
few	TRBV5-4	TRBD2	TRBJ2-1	TGTGCCAGCAGCACGGGAGGGGCAAGCTCCTACAATGAGCAGTTCTTC	CASSTGGASSYNEQFF
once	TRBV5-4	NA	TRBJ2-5	TGTGCCAGCAGTCCGGGACTGGGAGAGACCCAGTACTTC	CASSPGLGETQYF
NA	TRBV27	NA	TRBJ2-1	TGTGCCAGCAGTTTAGAGGGGCGCTCCTACAATGAGCAGTTCTTC	CASSLEGRSYNEQFF